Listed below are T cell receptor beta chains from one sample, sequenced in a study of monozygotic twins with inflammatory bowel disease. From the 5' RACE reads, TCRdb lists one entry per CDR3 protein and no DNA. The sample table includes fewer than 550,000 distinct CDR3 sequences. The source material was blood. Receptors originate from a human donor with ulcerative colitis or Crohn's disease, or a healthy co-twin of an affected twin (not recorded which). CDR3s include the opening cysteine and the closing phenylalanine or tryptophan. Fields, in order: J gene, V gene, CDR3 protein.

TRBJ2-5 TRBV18 CASSPKVGLAGQETQYF
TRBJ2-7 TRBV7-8 CASSLVAGEQYF
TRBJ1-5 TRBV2 CAGRATGTVQPQHF
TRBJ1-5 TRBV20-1 CSARTGNQPQHF
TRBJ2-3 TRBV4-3 CASSQEWTGRTDTQYF
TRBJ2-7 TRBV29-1 CSVDSGTGRNEQYF
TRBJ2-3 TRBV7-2 CASCSGVTDTQYF
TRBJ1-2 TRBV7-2 CASRQGGQNYGYTF
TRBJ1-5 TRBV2 CASKFGGNQPQHF
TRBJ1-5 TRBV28 CASSFRGRVQPQHF
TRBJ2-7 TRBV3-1 CASSQNGGSYEQYF
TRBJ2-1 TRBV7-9 CASSYPGLAASLDEQFF
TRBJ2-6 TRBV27 CASSFQVISGANVLTF
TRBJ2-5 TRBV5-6 CASNLRNGGRKTQYF
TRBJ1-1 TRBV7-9 CASSSTVGGKAFF
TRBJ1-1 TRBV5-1 CASSPDSTNTEAFF
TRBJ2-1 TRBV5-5 CASSHNSRDEQFF
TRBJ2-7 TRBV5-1 CASKQNDRAISYEQYF
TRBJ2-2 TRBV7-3 CASSFIRGELFF
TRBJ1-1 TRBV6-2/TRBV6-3 CASRPRIGGNTEAFF
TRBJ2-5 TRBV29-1 CSVEVQERETQYF
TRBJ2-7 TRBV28 CASSSGTGGSYEQYF
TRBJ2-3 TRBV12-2 CASRLLCTDTQYF
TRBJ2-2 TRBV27 CASSTILGQGSGELFF
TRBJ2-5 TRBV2 CASSSQTSGVETQYF
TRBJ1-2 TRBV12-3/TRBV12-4 CASSLGTGANYGYTF
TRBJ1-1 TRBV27 CASSSWQMNTEAFF
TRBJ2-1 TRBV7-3 CASSLMGPGHEQFF
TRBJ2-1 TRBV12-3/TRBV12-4 CASSLSAGGGNEQFF
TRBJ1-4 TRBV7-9 CASSLGSRADEKLFF
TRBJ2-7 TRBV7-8 CASSRPSYEQYF
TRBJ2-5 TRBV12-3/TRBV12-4 CASSFSAVKETQYF
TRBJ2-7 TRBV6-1 CASQGSSTSWSEQYF
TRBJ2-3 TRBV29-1 CSVPGGAGTDTQYF
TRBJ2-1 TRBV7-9 CASSSPSGGGAYNEQFF
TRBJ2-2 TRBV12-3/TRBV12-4 CASSFRSNTGELFF
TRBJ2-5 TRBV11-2 CASSLVPVTPRGQETQYF
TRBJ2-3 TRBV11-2 CASSRSMDPYSDTQYF
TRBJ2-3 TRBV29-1 CSVAPILGTDTQYF
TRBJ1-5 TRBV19 CASTPRREGGQPQHF
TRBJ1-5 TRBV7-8 CASSLTGGWGNQPQHF
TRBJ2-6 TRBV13 CASSLVGVFNVLTF
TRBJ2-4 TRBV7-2 CASSLGVSGDIQYF
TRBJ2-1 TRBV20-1 CSATVRDRRYDEQFF
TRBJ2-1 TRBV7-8 CASSSSGQVNNEQFF
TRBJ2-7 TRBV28 CASSQGGTLRSSYEQYF
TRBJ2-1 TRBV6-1 CASSPGQNYNEQFF
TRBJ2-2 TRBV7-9 CASSLGSNRAGELFF
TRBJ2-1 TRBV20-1 CSAPFGQRAHNEQFF
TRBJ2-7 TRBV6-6 CASSSRQGPYEQYF
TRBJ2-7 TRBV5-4 CASSLWATEQYF
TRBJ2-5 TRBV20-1 CSASTYTGKETQYF
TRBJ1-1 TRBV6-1 CASTLTGDTEAFF
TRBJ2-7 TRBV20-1 CSARAGTGLSYEQYF
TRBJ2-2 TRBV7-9 CASDFGGLDTGELFF
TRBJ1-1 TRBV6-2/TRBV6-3 CASSPSLGYTEAFF
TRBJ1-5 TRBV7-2 CASSLFGQGGNQPQHF